The 4 T cell receptor beta chains below all came from one sample that was sequenced in a study of T cells in Graves' hyperthyroidism and ophthalmopathy. Amplification of TCR beta CDR3 regions used RNA as the template. The HTBI set primed first-round TCR CDR3 RT-PCR. TCRdb processed the multiplex PCR reads anew with MiXCR; each CDR3 protein has one entry. The sample holds about 400,000 distinct CDR3 sequences, 15% to 19% seen once. Source material: blood. The source is a young woman with Graves' hyperthyroidism.

This clonotype has a handful of counts. This chain links TRBV29-1 with TRBJ2-3, with 7 bases identical to TRBD1. CDR3 length: 15 residues. Germline V gene lookup returns CDR1 SQVTM and CDR2 ANQGSEA. The V gene end was trimmed by 4 bases and the J gene end by 5 bases; junction bases not matched to a gene: 12. The CDR3 reads CSVGPGTAFRDTQYF. The CDR3 bases are TGCAGCGTTGGCCCCGGGACAGCCTTTCGAGATACGCAGTATTTT.

This clonotype was detected many times. This sequence joins TRBV7-9 and TRBJ1-5, with D unresolved. Germline V gene sequence: CDR1 SEHNR, CDR2 FQNEAQ (reference sequence). The CDR3 runs to 13 residues. V lost 5 bases and J lost 4, with 9 bases in between. Here the CDR3 reads CASSPHGNQPQHF. CDR3 nucleotide sequence: TGTGCCAGCAGCCCCCACGGGAATCAGCCCCAGCATTTT.

This clonotype has at least ten counts. This chain links TRBV19 with TRBJ2-5, with 12 bases fitting TRBD2. CDR3 length: 17 amino acids. After removal of 5 bases from V and 4 bases from J, the junction contained 11 bases not matched to a gene. The V gene's germline CDR1 is LNHDA and CDR2 SQIVND (reference sequence). Here the CDR3 DNA reads TGTGCCAGTAGTCAACTTCTAGCGGGAGGGCCGGGAGAGACCCAGTACTTC. Translation: CASSQLLAGGPGETQYF.

This clonotype was counted ten times or more. The V gene is TRBV2, the J gene TRBJ2-5; no reliable D call. V lost 0 bases to trimming and J lost 4 bases, with 3 bases between them. Germline V gene sequence: CDR1 SNHLY, CDR2 FYNNEI. The CDR3 is made up of 12 amino acids. The CDR3 reads CASSEARETQYF. The CDR3 DNA sequence: TGTGCCAGCAGTGAAGCGAGAGAGACCCAGTACTTC. Using reference TRBV2 and TRBJ2-5 for the parts outside the CDR3, the full variable domain is EPEVTQTPSHQVTQMGQEVILRCVPISNHLYFYWYRQILGQKVEFLVSFYNNEISEKSEIFDDQFSVERPDGSNFTLKIRSTKLEDSAMYFCASSEARETQYFGPGTRLLVL.